The entry below describes one TCR beta chain. Its antigen is unknown. Qualities for individual bases were not recorded, and no much larger clone is one base off. This sample was included in a study of CD8+CD57+ T cells in acquired aplastic anemia (dated by TCRdb to the late 2010s). As for the study more broadly: On average, sorted CD4+ and CD8+ cells yielded 2.5 to 3.5 ug of extracted DNA, with a range of about 0.17 to 27.4 ug. CD8+CD57+ expansion was defined as frequency above the mean frequency observed in healthy subjects. Results and caveats for the whole study, not just this receptor: CD8+ Simpson's diversity did not differ significantly between patients and healthy controls (P=0.060). About 30 CD8+ CDR3 sequences were found in both patients and controls but appeared to be highly expressed in patients and within the immunodominant clones of the patients.

From a lookup of the germline V gene, CDR1 and CDR2 are SQVTM and ANQGSEA. V is clipped by 5 bases and J by 2 bases, and the sequence between their germline boundaries is 9 bases long. From the cysteine through the phenylalanine, the CDR3 covers 12 amino acids. Of the read, only the CDR3 DNA is kept; its 36 bases are in frame from base 1. Flow cytometry had shown CD8+CD57+ cell expansion in the patients selected for sequencing. Every patient had severe acquired aplastic anemia, diagnosed using the International Study of Aplastic Anemia and Agranulocytosis and Camitta criteria. No patient had received any therapy when blood was sampled. TCR repertoires of sorted CD4+ and CD8+ blood T cells from severe aplastic anemia patients and healthy subjects were deep-sequenced in the study. In the USA, patient enrollment took place under clinicaltrials.gov protocols 00001620, 01623167, 00001397, 00071045, 00081523 and 00961064. Ficoll-Paque density gradient centrifugation was used to isolate peripheral blood mononuclear cells. Before DNA extraction, CD4+ and CD8+ T cells were sorted by FACS or by magnetic beads.

Genomic DNA served as template for TCR beta VDJ combination and CDR3 sequence profiling. An Illumina HiSeq 2000 was the platform used for TCR repertoire sequencing. Per the original workflow: TRBV/TRBJ rearrangement plots, CDR3 size and DJ length profiles, and Simpson's diversity index were used to evaluate the repertoires. The immunodominant clone was defined as the most abundant DNA sequence in deep sequencing data. CDR3 amino acid sequences were screened for sharing across subjects and compared with published repertoires and the VDJdb database. TCRdb took the public reads, trimmed them with fastp at Q25, ran MiXCR for clone calling and kept in-frame beta chains. All rows with the same CDR3 protein become a single entry with the most common DNA and genes. For this entry, the V and J calls and clone size follow TCRdb and not the study's own pipeline. For this sample there are some 200,000 distinct CDR3 sequences; roughly 60% appear just once. In total, the top ten clones hold under 60% of the sample.

Sequenced sample: sorted CD4+, CD8+, or CD8+CD57+ T cells (not recorded which) from PBMCs. The sequence is built from TRBV29-1 and TRBJ1-2; the D segment cannot be called with confidence. This clonotype was obtained from a human donor with aplastic anemia. The CDR3 amino acid sequence is: CSVLGGNYGYTF. The DNA sequence is given as TGCAGCGTTTTAGGAGGGAACTATGGCTACACCTTC.